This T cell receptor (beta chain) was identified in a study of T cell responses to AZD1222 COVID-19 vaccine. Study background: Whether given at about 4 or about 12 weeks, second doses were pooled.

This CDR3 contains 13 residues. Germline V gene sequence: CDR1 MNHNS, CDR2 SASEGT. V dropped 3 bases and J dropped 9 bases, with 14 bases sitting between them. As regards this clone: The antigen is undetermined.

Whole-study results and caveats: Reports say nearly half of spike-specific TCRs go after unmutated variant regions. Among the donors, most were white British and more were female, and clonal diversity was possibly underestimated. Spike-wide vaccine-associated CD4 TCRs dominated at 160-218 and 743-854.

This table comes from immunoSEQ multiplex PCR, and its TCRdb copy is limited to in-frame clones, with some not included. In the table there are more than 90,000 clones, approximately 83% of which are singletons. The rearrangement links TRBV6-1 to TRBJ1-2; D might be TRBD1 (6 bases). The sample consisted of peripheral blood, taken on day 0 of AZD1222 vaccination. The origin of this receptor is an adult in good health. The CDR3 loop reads CASSETGGRRYTF. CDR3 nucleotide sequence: TGTGCCAGCAGTGAGACGGGGGGCCGGCGCTACACCTTC.